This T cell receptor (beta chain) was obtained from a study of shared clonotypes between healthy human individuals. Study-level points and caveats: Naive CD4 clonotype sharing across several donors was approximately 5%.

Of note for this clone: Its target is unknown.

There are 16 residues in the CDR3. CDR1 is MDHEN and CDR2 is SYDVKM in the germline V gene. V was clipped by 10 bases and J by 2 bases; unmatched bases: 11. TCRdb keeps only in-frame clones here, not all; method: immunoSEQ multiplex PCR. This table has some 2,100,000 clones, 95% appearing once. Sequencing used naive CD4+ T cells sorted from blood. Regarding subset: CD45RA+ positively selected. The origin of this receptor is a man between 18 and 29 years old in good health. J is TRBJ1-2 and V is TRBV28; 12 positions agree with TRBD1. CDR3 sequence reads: CATWLGTGGGNYGYTF. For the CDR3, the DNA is TGTGCCACCTGGTTGGGGACAGGGGGCGGGAACTATGGCTACACCTTC.